Described below is a single T cell receptor beta chain sequence and its context. Its target antigen remains unknown. The sample holds no much larger clone one base away, and base qualities are not on file. These data come from a study of radiotherapy plus CTLA-4 blockade in lung cancer (dated by TCRdb to 2017 to 2018). For the wider study: Objective responses were observed in approximately 17% of enrolled patients, and disease control was achieved in roughly 29%. Points the paper makes about the study in general: Increased serum interferon-beta after radiation, together with early dynamic changes in blood T cell clones, were reported to be the strongest predictors of response. After treatment with radiotherapy and ipilimumab, TCR clones that originated in tumors expanded in peripheral blood.

Libraries were constructed by the immunoSEQ multiplex PCR assay. TCRdb limited this immuneACCESS table to in-frame rearrangements with V and J called. A share of clones is missing; checked studies link under half to unresolved V genes, and the rest is unexplained. In this sample the table shows roughly 48,000 clones, more than 70% of which occur a single time. The leading ten clones occupy roughly 7.6% of the sample. Trimming takes 5 bases from V and 7 bases from J, and the germline ends sit 12 bases apart. According to the germline V gene (reference sequence), CDR1 reads MNHEY and CDR2 reads SMNVEV. From cysteine to phenylalanine, the CDR3 is 13 amino acids long. Only CDR3 DNA remains: 39 bases, in frame from the first base. In this study, focal radiation therapy paired with CTLA-4 blockade (ipilimumab) was tested in patients who had chemo-refractory metastatic non-small-cell lung cancer.

The rearrangement combines TRBV27 with TRBJ2-4, and the D gene may be TRBD1, 6 bases matching. The TCR sequence derives from a human donor with non-small cell lung cancer who had stable disease on radiotherapy plus ipilimumab. Specimen: peripheral blood, collected from a patient treated with radiotherapy plus ipilimumab. The nucleotides read TGTGCCAGCAGTCCCCGTGACAGGAACATTCAGTACTTC. It translates as CASSPRDRNIQYF.